The next 30 T cell receptor beta chains were all read from a single sample in a study of CD8 T cells in Susac syndrome. cDNA came from roughly 0.5 to 1 ug RNA primed by random hexamers. TCRdb itself ran the immunoSEQ multiplex PCR reads through MiXCR, one entry per CDR3 protein. This sample yields some 150,000 distinct CDR3 sequences, of which approximately 93% are seen a single time; more than 0.2% belongs to the top ten. The sequencing input was CD8+ T cells from PBMCs. Receptors originate from a human donor with multiple sclerosis.

This rearrangement joins TRBV24-1 to TRBJ2-1; D is unclear. Germline loops: CDR1 KGHDR, CDR2 SFDVKD. Trimming shortened V by 7 bases and J by 3 bases, and 6 bases separated the two germline ends. The CDR3 runs 12 residues. As DNA, the CDR3 is TGTGCCACCAGCACGGGCTACAATGAGCAGTTCTTC. It encodes CATSTGYNEQFF.

The chain combines TRBV1 with TRBJ2-1; the listed D gene, TRBD2, was not tested against the DNA. TRBV1 counts as a pseudogene. This CDR3 has 20 residues. CDR3 DNA sequence: TGCACCAGCAGCCAAGGAGCTAGCGGAACATTAAGGGGTGACTACAATGAGCAGTTCTTC. This gives the protein CTSSQGASGTLRGDYNEQFF.

The chain joins TRBV5-1 to TRBJ2-3; 10 bases fit TRBD2. The CDR3 runs 16 residues. The germline CDR1 and CDR2 sequences are SGHRS and YFSETQ. Germline trimming cut 0 bases from V and 2 bases from J; bases unmatched to any gene: 3. This CDR3 is CASSLVGLADTDTQYF. CDR3 nucleotide sequence: TGCGCCAGCAGCTTGGTCGGACTAGCGGACACAGATACGCAGTATTTT.

The chain carries TRBV29-1 and TRBJ1-1; tentative D call: TRBD1 (6 bases). Germline-derived CDR1 and CDR2 are SQVTM and ANQGSEA. V shed 4 bases and J shed 0 bases, with 15 bases lying between them. The CDR3 is 15 amino acids. The chain's CDR3 is CSVGARDNMNTEAFF. In DNA form, the CDR3 reads TGCAGCGTTGGGGCCAGGGACAATATGAACACTGAAGCTTTCTTT. The full variable domain, completed using reference TRBV29-1 and TRBJ1-1, is SAVISQKPSRDICQRGTSLTIQCQVDSQVTMMFWYRQQPGQSLTLIATANQGSEATYESGFVIDKFPISRPNLTFSTLTVSNMSPEDSSIYLCSVGARDNMNTEAFFGQGTRLTVV.

The J gene is TRBJ1-1, the V gene TRBV29-1; the match to TRBD1 covers 10 bases. Germline CDR1 and CDR2: SQVTM and ANQGSEA. This CDR3 contains 14 residues. V trimming: 7 bases; J trimming: 4 bases; junction bases outside the gene matches: 9. The CDR3, as DNA: TGCAGCGGACTCGGGACAGGGGATGCCACTGAAGCTTTCTTT. Protein product: CSGLGTGDATEAFF.

The rearrangement uses TRBV19 and TRBJ1-2, with no clear D. The CDR3 length is 12 residues. The germline gives CDR1 LNHDA, CDR2 SQIVND (reference sequence). With 0 bases removed from V and 6 bases from J, the gap between germline ends came to 5 bases. The CDR3 loop reads CASSIDRDGYTF. In DNA, the CDR3 is TGTGCCAGTAGTATAGACCGGGATGGCTACACCTTC.

J is TRBJ2-7 and V is TRBV7-9, with D perhaps matching TRBD2 (6 bases). There are 13 residues in the CDR3. Germline assignment: CDR1 SEHNR and CDR2 FQNEAQ (reference sequence). The V end lost 9 bases, the J end lost 0 bases, and 12 bases lay between the germline ends. The CDR3 is CASGRESSYEQYF. For the CDR3, the DNA is TGTGCCAGTGGACGGGAGAGCTCCTACGAGCAGTACTTC.

This chain uses TRBV12-3 or TRBV12-4 with TRBJ2-4; D uncertain. There are 13 residues in the CDR3. V was pared by 1 base and J by 6 bases, with 7 bases between. The chain's CDR3 is CASSLDSRNIQYF. The CDR3 region has the DNA TGTGCCAGCAGTTTAGATAGCAGAAACATTCAGTACTTC.

The chain joins TRBV9 to TRBJ2-1; the D gene could be TRBD1 or TRBD2 (5 bases each). Trimming pared 4 bases from V and 1 base from J, leaving 18 bases between. The CDR3 sequence is 17 residues long. The germline gives CDR1 SGDLS, CDR2 YYNGEE. The DNA for the CDR3 is TGTGCCAGCAGCAGAAACACGGGGACGGGGTCCTACAATGAGCAGTTCTTC. Its protein product is CASSRNTGTGSYNEQFF.

The rearrangement links TRBV12-3 or TRBV12-4 to TRBJ2-7; 9 positions agree with TRBD1. V lost 2 bases and J lost 2; bases outside the gene matches: 7. The CDR3 covers 16 residues. For the CDR3, the DNA is TGTGCCAGCAGTTTATACGGTTGGGACAGGGCCTACGAGCAGTACTTC. Encoded protein: CASSLYGWDRAYEQYF.

The chain has TRBV20-1 and TRBJ1-2; weak D call: TRBD1 (6 bases). V was trimmed by 0 bases and J by 4 bases, leaving 15 bases between them. Per the germline V gene, CDR1 is DFQATT and CDR2 is SNEGSKA (reference sequence). The CDR3 totals 15 residues. CDR3 nucleotides: TGCAGTGCTAGAGATTCAACCAGGGGTGCCTATGGCTACACCTTC. This sequence encodes CSARDSTRGAYGYTF.

The CDR3 DNA reads as TGCAGCGCCAGACGGGACGTCGCTAACTATGGCTACACCTTC. Protein sequence: CSARRDVANYGYTF. The chain links TRBV29-1 to TRBJ1-2, with D perhaps matching TRBD1 (5 bases). The CDR3 sequence is 14 residues long. V dropped 7 bases and J dropped 0 bases, with 15 bases sitting between them. The V gene's germline CDR1 is SQVTM and CDR2 ANQGSEA.

This chain connects TRBV7-8 to TRBJ2-3; TRBD1 matches 8 bases. Germline V gene data show CDR1 as SGHVS and CDR2 as FQNEAQ. CDR3 length equals 15 residues. V gave up 1 base and J gave up 4 bases; unmatched junction bases: 4. DNA for the CDR3: TGTGCCAGCAGCTTAGGGACAGGGAGCGCAGATACGCAGTATTTT. This encodes CASSLGTGSADTQYF.

As for this clonotype: At one end the junction does not follow the germline gene, possibly because of a read error. The chain links TRBV5-1 to TRBJ1-1; D is unresolved. The CDR3 runs 13 residues. CDR1 and CDR2 (germline): SGHRS, YFSETQ. The DNA for the CDR3 is TGTGCCAGCAGCTTGGCAGGGAACACTGAAGCTTTCTTT. Protein product: CASSLAGNTEAFF.

This clonotype was detected once. Here the CDR3 reads CASRAEFGSNQPQHF. The CDR3 DNA follows: TGTGCCAGCAGGGCGGAATTCGGGTCCAATCAGCCCCAGCATTTT. V gene TRBV28 combines with J gene TRBJ1-5; D not certain. The CDR3 is 15 residues long. Trimming cost V 6 bases and J 3 bases, with 15 bases left between them. Germline V gene lookup returns CDR1 MDHEN and CDR2 SYDVKM. The full variable domain, with the rest looked up from reference TRBV28 and TRBJ1-5, is DVKVTQSSRYLVKRTGEKVFLECVQDMDHENMFWYRQDPGLGLRLIYFSYDVKMKEKGDIPEGYSVSREKKERFSLILESASTNQTSMYLCASRAEFGSNQPQHFGDGTRLSIL.

In nucleotides, the CDR3 is TGTGCCAGCAGTTACGGCATAAACTATGGCTACACCTTC. Protein sequence: CASSYGINYGYTF. The chain links TRBV6-2 or TRBV6-3 to TRBJ1-2; D ambiguous. The CDR3 spans 13 residues. Germline V lookup: CDR1 MNHEY, CDR2 SVGEGT. V shed 2 bases and J shed 2 bases, with 6 bases lying between them.

The chain recombines TRBV6-2 or TRBV6-3 with TRBJ1-6, with no clear D. With 10 bases removed from V and 6 bases from J, the gap between germline ends came to 22 bases. Looked up from germline, CDR1 is MNHEY and CDR2 is SVGEGT. This CDR3 is built from 16 residues. The CDR3 is CATRDVGESVNSPLHF. For the CDR3, the DNA is TGTGCCACCAGAGACGTCGGTGAATCTGTTAATTCACCCCTCCACTTT.

The chain couples TRBV30 to TRBJ2-7; the match to TRBD1 covers 9 bases. This CDR3 has 13 amino acids. From germline, CDR1 is GTSNPN and CDR2 SVGIG (reference sequence). V dropped 6 bases and J dropped 2; count of bases not matched to a gene: 5. CDR3 sequence: CACRDRATYEQYF. Written as DNA, the CDR3 is TGTGCCTGCCGGGACAGGGCTACCTACGAGCAGTACTTC.

This chain links TRBV5-1 with TRBJ2-5; D could derive from TRBD1 or TRBD2 (5 bases each). Germline V gene data show CDR1 as SGHRS and CDR2 as YFSETQ. The CDR3 totals 15 residues. Trimming removed 1 base at V and 5 bases at J, with 15 bases between. DNA for the CDR3: TGCGCCAGCAGCTTGAAGGCCCAGGGACGGGAGACCCAGTACTTC. Its protein is CASSLKAQGRETQYF.

The rearrangement joins TRBV12-5 to TRBJ2-3, with 9 bases identical to TRBD2. Germline V gene lookup returns CDR1 LGHNT and CDR2 FRNRAP. V was pared by 6 bases and J by 5 bases, with 3 bases of the junction left unmatched. The CDR3 runs to 13 residues. The CDR3 loop reads CASGRTSEDTQYF. CDR3 DNA sequence: TGTGCTAGTGGACGGACTAGCGAAGATACGCAGTATTTT.

The rearrangement uses TRBV30 and TRBJ2-4; perhaps TRBD2 as D (6 bases). This CDR3 comprises 15 residues. CDR1 and CDR2 (germline): GTSNPN, SVGIG (reference sequence). V was clipped by 2 bases and J by 5 bases, with 16 bases between them. The CDR3 sequence is CAWSFRAGGENIQYF. In nucleotides, the CDR3 is TGTGCCTGGAGTTTCAGGGCCGGAGGGGAAAACATTCAGTACTTC.

J is TRBJ1-6 and V is TRBV3-1; D call uncertain. Trimming cost V 1 base and J 7 bases, with 14 bases left between them. The length of the CDR3 is 16 residues. The germline V gene has CDR1 LGHDT and CDR2 YNNKEL (reference sequence). The CDR3 bases are TGTGCCAGCAGCCAAGTTTCCTGGGCGGGAAATTCACCCCTCCACTTT. It specifies CASSQVSWAGNSPLHF.

The V and J genes are TRBV15 and TRBJ1-5, with 7 bases matching TRBD1. The CDR3 contains 15 residues. In germline, CDR1 is LNHNV, CDR2 YYDKDF (reference sequence). With V trimmed by 3 bases and J by 4 bases, 6 bases remained unmatched. Here the CDR3 reads CATSSNPTGNQPQHF. The CDR3 region has the DNA TGTGCCACCAGCAGCAACCCGACAGGGAATCAGCCCCAGCATTTT. Looking up the rest from reference TRBV15 and TRBJ1-5 gives the full variable domain: DAMVIQNPRYQVTQFGKPVTLSCSQTLNHNVMYWYQQKSSQAPKLLFHYYDKDFNNEADTPDNFQSRRPNTSFCFLDIRSPGLGDTAMYLCATSSNPTGNQPQHFGDGTRLSIL.

V usage is TRBV9 and J usage is TRBJ1-5; 7 bases fit TRBD1. Looked up from germline, CDR1 is SGDLS and CDR2 is YYNGEE. V shed 0 bases, J shed 0 bases, and the junction held 0 bases outside the gene matches. The CDR3 has 15 amino acids. The CDR3 here is CASSVGDSSNQPQHF. The DNA of the CDR3 is TGTGCCAGCAGCGTAGGGGACAGTAGCAATCAGCCCCAGCATTTT.

The rearrangement uses TRBV7-2 and TRBJ1-4; TRBD1 matches 7 bases. This CDR3 contains 16 residues. The germline V gene has CDR1 SGHTA and CDR2 FQGNSA. Trimming took 4 bases from V and 5 from J; bases not matched to a gene: 10. The CDR3 spells CASSSLPTGRNEKLFF. DNA of the CDR3: TGTGCCAGCAGCTCTCTCCCGACAGGGCGAAATGAAAAACTGTTTTTT.

V usage is TRBV2 and J usage is TRBJ1-1; D is possibly TRBD1 (6 bases). The CDR3 sequence is 10 residues long. V was cut by 6 bases and J by 10 bases, with 9 bases left in between. Germline V gene lookup returns CDR1 SNHLY and CDR2 FYNNEI. The chain's CDR3 is CASRGGRAFF. In DNA form, the CDR3 reads TGTGCCAGCAGGGGGGGCAGAGCTTTCTTT.

V and J are TRBV3-1 and TRBJ2-7; 11 bases align to TRBD1. V was clipped by 4 bases and J by 4 bases; unmatched bases: 6. The CDR3 runs to 15 residues. Germline CDR1 LGHDT, CDR2 YNNKEL (reference sequence). The CDR3 nucleotides are TGTGCCAGCAGCCTGGGACAGGGGGTTTCGTACGAGCAGTACTTC. Residues: CASSLGQGVSYEQYF.

The V and J genes are TRBV4-2 and TRBJ1-1, with no clear D. Per germline, CDR1 LGHNA and CDR2 YNFKEQ. The CDR3 totals 13 residues. V was shortened by 1 base and J by 5 bases, with 8 bases between the two germline ends. The CDR3 spells CASSQVLGTEAFF. CDR3 DNA: TGTGCCAGCAGCCAAGTACTTGGGACTGAAGCTTTCTTT.

The chain links TRBV29-1 to TRBJ1-2, with D possibly being TRBD1 (5 bases). CDR3 length: 14 residues. V gave up 3 bases and J gave up 0 bases, with 11 bases separating them. In germline, CDR1 is SQVTM, CDR2 ANQGSEA. CDR3 sequence reads: CSVDLGGSNYGYTF. CDR3 DNA sequence: TGCAGCGTTGATCTCGGGGGGTCTAACTATGGCTACACCTTC.

The gene calls are TRBV5-6 and TRBJ1-5; D unclear. The germline V gene encodes CDR1 SGHDT and CDR2 YYEEEE. The CDR3 contains 14 residues. Trimming removed 2 bases at V and 0 bases at J, with 6 bases between. For the CDR3, the DNA is TGTGCCAGCAGCTTACGAAATAGCAATCAGCCCCAGCATTTT. This sequence encodes CASSLRNSNQPQHF.